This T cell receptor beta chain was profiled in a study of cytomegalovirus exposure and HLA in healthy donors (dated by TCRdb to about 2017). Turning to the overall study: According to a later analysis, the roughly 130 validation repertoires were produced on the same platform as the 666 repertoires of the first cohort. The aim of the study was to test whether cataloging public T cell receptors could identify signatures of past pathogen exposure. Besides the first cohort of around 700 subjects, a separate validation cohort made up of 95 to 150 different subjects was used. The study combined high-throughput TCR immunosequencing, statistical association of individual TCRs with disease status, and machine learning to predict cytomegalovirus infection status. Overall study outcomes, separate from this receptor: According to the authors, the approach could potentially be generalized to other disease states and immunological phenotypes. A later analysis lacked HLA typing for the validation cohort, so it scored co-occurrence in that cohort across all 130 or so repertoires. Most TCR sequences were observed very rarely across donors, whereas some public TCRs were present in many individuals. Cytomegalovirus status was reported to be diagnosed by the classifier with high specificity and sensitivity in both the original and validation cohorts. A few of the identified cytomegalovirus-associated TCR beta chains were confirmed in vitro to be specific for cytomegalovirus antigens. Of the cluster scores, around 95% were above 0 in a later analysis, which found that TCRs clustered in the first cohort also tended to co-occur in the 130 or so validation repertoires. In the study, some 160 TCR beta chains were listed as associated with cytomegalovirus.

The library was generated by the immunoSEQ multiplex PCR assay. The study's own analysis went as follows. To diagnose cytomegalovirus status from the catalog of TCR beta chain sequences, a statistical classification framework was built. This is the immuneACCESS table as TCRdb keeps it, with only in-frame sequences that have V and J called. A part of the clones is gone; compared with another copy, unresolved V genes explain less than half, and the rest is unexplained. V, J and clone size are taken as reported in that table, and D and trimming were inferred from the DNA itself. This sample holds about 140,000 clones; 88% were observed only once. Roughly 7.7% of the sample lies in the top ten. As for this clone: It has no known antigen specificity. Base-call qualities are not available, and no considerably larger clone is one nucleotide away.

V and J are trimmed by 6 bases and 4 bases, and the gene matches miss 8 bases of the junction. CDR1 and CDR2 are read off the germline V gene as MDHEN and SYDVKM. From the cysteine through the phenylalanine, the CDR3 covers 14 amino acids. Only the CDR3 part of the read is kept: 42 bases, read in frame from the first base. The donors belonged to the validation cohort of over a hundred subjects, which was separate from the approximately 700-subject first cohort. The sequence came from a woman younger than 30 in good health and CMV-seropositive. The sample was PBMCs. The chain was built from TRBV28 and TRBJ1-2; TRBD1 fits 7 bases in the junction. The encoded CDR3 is CASSVGTAIYGYTF. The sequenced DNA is TGTGCCAGCAGCGTTGGGACAGCGATCTATGGCTACACCTTC.